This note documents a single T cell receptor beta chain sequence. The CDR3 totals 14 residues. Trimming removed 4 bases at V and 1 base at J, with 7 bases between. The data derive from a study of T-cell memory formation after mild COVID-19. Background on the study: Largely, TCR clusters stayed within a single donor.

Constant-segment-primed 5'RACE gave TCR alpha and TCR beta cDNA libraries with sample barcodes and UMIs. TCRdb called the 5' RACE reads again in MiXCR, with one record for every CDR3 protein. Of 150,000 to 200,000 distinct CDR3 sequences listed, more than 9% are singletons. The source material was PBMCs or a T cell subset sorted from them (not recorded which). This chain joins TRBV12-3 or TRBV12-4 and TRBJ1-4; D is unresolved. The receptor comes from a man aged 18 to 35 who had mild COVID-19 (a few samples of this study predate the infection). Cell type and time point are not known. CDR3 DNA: TGTGCCAGCAGTTACGCAAGAACTAATGAAAAACTGTTTTTT. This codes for CASSYARTNEKLFF.